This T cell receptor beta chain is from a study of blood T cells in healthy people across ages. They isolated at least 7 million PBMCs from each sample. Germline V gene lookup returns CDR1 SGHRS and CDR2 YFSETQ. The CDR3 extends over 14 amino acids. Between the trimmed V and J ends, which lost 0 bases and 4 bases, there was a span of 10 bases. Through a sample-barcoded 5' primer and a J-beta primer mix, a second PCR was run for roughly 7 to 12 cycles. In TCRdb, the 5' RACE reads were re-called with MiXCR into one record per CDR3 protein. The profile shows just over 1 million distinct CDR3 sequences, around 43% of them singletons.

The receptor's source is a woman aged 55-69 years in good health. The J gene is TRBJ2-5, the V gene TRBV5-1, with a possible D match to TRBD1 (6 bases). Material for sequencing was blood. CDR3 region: CASSLDRVIETQYF. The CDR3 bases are TGCGCCAGCAGCTTGGACAGGGTAATAGAGACCCAGTACTTC.